Following are 10 T cell receptor beta chains from one sample sequenced in a study of T cells after yellow fever vaccination. One entry per CDR3 protein, called by TCRdb with MiXCR from the 5' RACE reads. The sample lists fewer than 350,000 distinct CDR3 sequences, 3.5% to 4.5% occurring once. The specimen comprised PBMCs, sampled 15 days after the yellow fever booster vaccination. The receptors here all came from a man younger than 30 who received the YFV17D yellow fever vaccine.

This clonotype has ten or more counts. The chain has TRBV29-1 and TRBJ1-1, with no clear D. The CDR3 extends over 13 amino acids. Between the trimmed V and J ends, which lost 3 bases and 3 bases, there was a span of 11 bases. Germline values: CDR1 SQVTM, CDR2 ANQGSEA. The CDR3 nucleotides read TGCAGCGTTGAGCGAGGGTCCCACACTGAAGCTTTCTTT. This encodes CSVERGSHTEAFF. The full variable domain, completed using reference TRBV29-1 and TRBJ1-1, is SAVISQKPSRDICQRGTSLTIQCQVDSQVTMMFWYRQQPGQSLTLIATANQGSEATYESGFVIDKFPISRPNLTFSTLTVSNMSPEDSSIYLCSVERGSHTEAFFGQGTRLTVV.

This clonotype was observed at least ten times. The V call is TRBV6-2 or TRBV6-3, the J call TRBJ2-7; D possibly corresponds to TRBD1 (5 bases). This CDR3 has 13 amino acids. Germline-derived CDR1 and CDR2 are MNHEY and SVGEGT. V gave up 6 bases and J gave up 2 bases, with 11 bases separating them. The CDR3 sequence is CASRPPDTYEQYV. For the CDR3, the DNA is TGTGCCAGCAGGCCCCCGGACACCTACGAGCAGTACGTC.

This clonotype was seen ten or more times. The junction and the germline gene differ at one end; a read error may be behind it. This chain uses TRBV12-3 or TRBV12-4 with TRBJ1-2; D is unclear. CDR3 length: 11 amino acids. CDR3 DNA sequence: TGTGCCAGCAGGTTAGACTATGGCTACACCTTC. As protein: CASRLDYGYTF.

The chain recombines TRBV5-1 with TRBJ2-2, with 8 bases identical to TRBD2. V dropped 0 bases and J dropped 6; count of bases not matched to a gene: 10. CDR3 size: 17 residues. In germline, CDR1 is SGHRS, CDR2 YFSETQ. The CDR3 nucleotides are TGCGCCAGCAGCTTGGACGGGCAGCGGGGGAAGGCCGGGGAGCTGTTTTTT. Amino acids: CASSLDGQRGKAGELFF.

The chain is built from TRBV18 and TRBJ2-5; D is ambiguous. The CDR3 runs to 15 residues. CDR1 is KGHSH and CDR2 is LQKENI in the germline V gene. The germline V and J ends were trimmed by 6 bases and 2 bases, with 16 bases remaining between them. Here the CDR3 DNA reads TGTGCCAGCTCTCAGAACACCCGCCTACAAGAGACCCAGTACTTC. Translating it yields CASSQNTRLQETQYF.

V gene TRBV29-1 combines with J gene TRBJ2-7; the D gene is possibly TRBD2 (5 bases). Trimming shortened V by 4 bases and J by 1 base, and 11 bases separated the two germline ends. The CDR3 has 13 residues. Germline V gene lookup returns CDR1 SQVTM and CDR2 ANQGSEA. Written as DNA, the CDR3 is TGCAGCGTTGTCACCGGCGGGTCCTACGAGCAGTACTTC. It yields the protein CSVVTGGSYEQYF.

The sample holds a few counts of this clonotype. The chain couples TRBV7-2 to TRBJ2-7, with TRBD1 matching over 11 bases. Germline V CDR1 and CDR2: SGHTA, FQGNSA. The CDR3 is 12 amino acids. Trimming at V came to 8 bases and at J to 4 bases, leaving 1 base not matched to a gene. In DNA, the CDR3 is TGTGCCAGCCGGGACAGGGGGTACGAGCAGTACTTC. Residues: CASRDRGYEQYF.

This clonotype showed up just a few times. The chain is built from TRBV7-9 and TRBJ2-4, with D possibly matching TRBD2 (6 bases). CDR1 and CDR2 from the germline V gene are SEHNR and FQNEAQ (reference sequence). CDR3 length: 18 amino acids. V shed 5 bases and J shed 3 bases, with 23 bases lying between them. The CDR3 spells CASSRPGLQTGFKNIQYF. CDR3 nucleotide sequence: TGTGCCAGCAGCAGACCGGGACTCCAAACCGGGTTCAAAAACATTCAGTACTTC.

This clonotype was detected only a few times. This sequence joins TRBV20-1 and TRBJ2-7, with D possibly TRBD1 on 7 matching bases. Germline loops: CDR1 DFQATT, CDR2 SNEGSKA (reference sequence). The V gene lost 5 bases and the J gene lost 4 bases, with 18 bases spanning the gap. The length of the CDR3 is 14 residues. CDR3 sequence reads: CSAQPLPGGYEQYF. The CDR3 region has the DNA TGCAGTGCTCAACCATTACCAGGGGGGTACGAGCAGTACTTC.

In this sample, this clonotype turned up many times. The V and J genes are TRBV25-1 and TRBJ2-3; D tentatively fits TRBD1 or TRBD2 (5 bases each). CDR3 length: 14 residues. Germline V gene lookup returns CDR1 MGHDK and CDR2 SYGVNS. Trimming cost V 1 base and J 4 bases, with 9 bases left between them. CDR3 sequence reads: CASSESLGADTQYF. CDR3 coding DNA: TGTGCCAGCAGTGAATCTCTGGGGGCAGATACGCAGTATTTT.